Presented here are 17 T cell receptor beta chains from one specimen sequenced in a study of identical twins. One entry per CDR3 protein, called by TCRdb with MiXCR from the 5' RACE reads. The table has approximately 500,000 distinct CDR3 sequences, 20% to 30% seen once. These data were likewise used in another study, on T cells expressing NK-cell markers.

The sequencing sample was made of CD4+ T cells sorted from blood. Source of these receptors: a woman aged 18 to 35 in good health.

The chain uses TRBV11-2 and TRBJ2-1; 11 positions agree with TRBD1. The CDR3 contains 17 residues. Trimming removed 6 bases from V and 6 bases from J; junction bases left unmatched: 13. CDR1 and CDR2 from the germline V gene are SGHAT and FQNNGV. The CDR3 here is CASRPGQGDPRRNEQFF. CDR3 DNA sequence: TGTGCCAGCAGACCGGGACAGGGGGATCCGCGTCGCAATGAGCAGTTCTTC.

The chain couples TRBV12-5 to TRBJ2-1; 9 bases line up with TRBD2. The CDR3 has 15 amino acids. Germline V gene lookup returns CDR1 LGHNT and CDR2 FRNRAP. V gave up 5 bases and J gave up 7 bases; unmatched junction bases: 9. Written as DNA, the CDR3 is TGTGCTAGTGGTAGCCGACTAGCGGTTTATAATGAGCAGTTCTTC. Its protein product is CASGSRLAVYNEQFF.

This clonotype was observed a few times. The CDR3 reads CASTKVGSGDQPQHF. The CDR3, as DNA: TGTGCCAGCACCAAAGTGGGTTCAGGGGATCAGCCCCAGCATTTT. The gene calls are TRBV7-9 and TRBJ1-5; D is possibly TRBD1 (6 bases). CDR1 and CDR2 (germline): SEHNR, FQNEAQ (reference sequence). The CDR3 length is 15 residues. Trimming cost V 7 bases and J 5 bases, with 18 bases left between them.

This clonotype has ten or more counts. The chain uses TRBV12-3 or TRBV12-4 and TRBJ1-1, with D unresolved. The CDR3 loop spans 12 amino acids. Trimming left V 5 bases short and J 5 bases short, with 9 bases between. CDR3 bases: TGTGCCAGCAGTCACACGAGGACTGAAGCTTTCTTT. Its translation is CASSHTRTEAFF.

In this sample, this clonotype turned up a few times. The chain uses TRBV5-1 and TRBJ2-2; 9 positions match TRBD2. V gave up 3 bases and J gave up 6 bases; unmatched junction bases: 6. This CDR3 contains 15 residues. CDR1 SGHRS and CDR2 YFSETQ come from the germline V gene. The CDR3 DNA reads TGCGCCAGCAGCTACCTAGCGGGGTCTGCCGGGGAGCTGTTTTTT. It translates to CASSYLAGSAGELFF.

The table lists this clonotype with a few counts. J is TRBJ2-2 and V is TRBV6-5; TRBD1 matches 8 bases. This CDR3 has 12 amino acids. Germline lookup yields CDR1 MNHEY and CDR2 SVGAGI. Losses at the gene ends were 8 bases for V and 11 bases for J; bases not matched to a gene: 7. CDR3 sequence (DNA): TGTGCCAGCTTCGACAGGGGCGCCGAGCTGTTTTTT. This encodes CASFDRGAELFF.

The chain couples TRBV4-2 to TRBJ2-1, with unresolved D. Germline V gene data show CDR1 as LGHNA and CDR2 as YNFKEQ. The CDR3 has 14 amino acids. The V end was cut by 0 bases, the J end by 7 bases, with 10 bases between. CDR3 residues: CASSQDGFGNEQFF. The CDR3 DNA reads TGTGCCAGCAGCCAAGATGGCTTTGGGAATGAGCAGTTCTTC.

The J gene is TRBJ2-7, the V gene TRBV20-1, with 7 bases that match TRBD1. Germline CDR1 and CDR2: DFQATT and SNEGSKA (reference sequence). V was pared by 3 bases and J by 9 bases, with 8 bases of the junction left unmatched. The CDR3 loop spans 12 amino acids. CDR3 nucleotides: TGCAGTGCTAGGGGACAGTCGGTTCGGCAGTACTTC. Protein product: CSARGQSVRQYF.

The CDR3 DNA reads as TGTGCCAGCAGCTTAGAGGGGATAGGTTACGCGAACACTGAAGCTTTCTTT. Its translation is CASSLEGIGYANTEAFF. V is TRBV7-9 and J is TRBJ1-1; tentatively, D is TRBD1 (5 bases). Germline V gene lookup returns CDR1 SEHNR and CDR2 FQNEAQ (reference sequence). Trimming cost V 1 base and J 1 base, with 16 bases left between them. This CDR3 is built from 17 residues.

V gene TRBV18 combines with J gene TRBJ1-2; tentatively, D is TRBD1 (6 bases). Trimming took 6 bases from V and 1 from J, leaving 12 bases between them. The CDR3 runs to 14 residues. The germline gives CDR1 KGHSH, CDR2 LQKENI. Here the CDR3 DNA reads TGTGCCAGCTCCCCAGACAGGAATAACTATGGCTACACCTTC. Encoded protein: CASSPDRNNYGYTF.

This chain links TRBV6-5 with TRBJ2-7; 7 bases align to TRBD1. CDR1 is MNHEY and CDR2 is SVGAGI in the germline V gene. This CDR3 spans 12 amino acids. The ends lost 6 bases at V and 7 bases at J; junction bases unmatched: 6. The CDR3 region has the DNA TGTGCCAGCAGCCCTGACAGGGAAGAGCAGTACTTC. As protein: CASSPDREEQYF.

The chain carries TRBV3-1 and TRBJ2-3; D is uncertain. The V and J ends lost 5 bases and 7 bases respectively, with 10 bases between them. The CDR3 has 12 amino acids. In germline, CDR1 is LGHDT, CDR2 YNNKEL (reference sequence). The CDR3 reads CASSELTNTQYF. CDR3 coding DNA: TGTGCCAGCAGCGAGCTGACGAATACGCAGTATTTT.

In this sample, this clonotype turned up many times. The CDR3 spells CASSLMALGETQYF. The DNA for the CDR3 is TGCGCCAGCAGCTTAATGGCTTTGGGAGAGACCCAGTACTTC. This sequence joins TRBV5-1 and TRBJ2-5, with D unclear. The CDR3 covers 14 residues. The V gene lost 2 bases and the J gene lost 4 bases, with 12 bases spanning the gap. Germline CDR1 is SGHRS and CDR2 is YFSETQ.

The rearrangement links TRBV5-1 to TRBJ2-7; possibly TRBD1 or TRBD2 for D (5 bases each). The CDR3 is made up of 15 amino acids. In germline, CDR1 is SGHRS, CDR2 YFSETQ. Trimming left V 0 bases short and J 7 bases short, with 17 bases between. The CDR3 sequence: CASSLGGALRGEQYF. The CDR3 region has the DNA TGCGCCAGCAGCTTGGGTGGGGCCCTTAGAGGGGAGCAGTACTTC.

This clonotype appeared many times. The chain has TRBV7-9 and TRBJ2-5; 8 positions match TRBD2. V dropped 4 bases and J dropped 4; count of bases not matched to a gene: 5. The CDR3 is 14 residues long. The V gene's germline CDR1 is SEHNR and CDR2 FQNEAQ (reference sequence). CDR3 sequence reads: CASSSSGSPETQYF. CDR3 bases: TGTGCCAGCAGCTCAAGCGGGAGCCCAGAGACCCAGTACTTC. The whole variable domain, filled in from reference TRBV7-9 and TRBJ2-5, reads DTGVSQNPRHKITKRGQNVTFRCDPISEHNRLYWYRQTLGQGPEFLTYFQNEAQLEKSRLLSDRFSAERPKGSFSTLEIQRTEQGDSAMYLCASSSSGSPETQYFGPGTRLLVL.

The chain is built from TRBV4-1 and TRBJ2-1; perhaps TRBD2 as D (5 bases). The CDR3 runs 16 residues. V lost 1 base, J lost 2 bases, and 12 bases lay in between. The germline V gene encodes CDR1 MGHRA and CDR2 YSYEKL. The CDR3 here is CASSQGSGDTYNEQFF. CDR3 nucleotide sequence: TGCGCCAGCAGCCAAGGTTCCGGGGATACCTACAATGAGCAGTTCTTC.

The chain recombines TRBV7-2 with TRBJ2-7; no reliable D call. V lost 2 bases to trimming and J lost 2 bases, with 13 bases between them. This CDR3 has 15 amino acids. The germline CDR1 and CDR2 sequences are SGHTA and FQGNSA. The CDR3 loop is CASSLRAAATYEQYF. The CDR3, as DNA: TGTGCCAGCAGCTTAAGGGCGGCGGCCACCTACGAGCAGTACTTC.